The rows below give T cell receptor beta chains drawn from one sample of a study of blood T cells in healthy people across ages. TCRdb re-analysed the 5' RACE reads in MiXCR, keeping a single row per CDR3 protein. The sample includes more than 1.4 million distinct CDR3 sequences, around two fifths of them seen just once. The sequenced material came from blood. The receptors shown here come from a young woman in good health. Both conserved end residues are part of each CDR3. A D gene is named only where the DNA matches it firmly. Expanded clones are given a class, and other clones once, few, many or no size at all.

D: -; V: TRBV20-1; size: once; J: TRBJ1-4; length: 14; CDR3: CSASSDATNEKLFF; DNA: TGCAGTGCTAGTTCCGATGCAACTAATGAAAAACTGTTTTTT
D: -; V: TRBV18; size: -; J: TRBJ1-1; length: 14; CDR3: CASSPPGPGTEAFF; DNA: TGTGCCAGCTCACCCCCGGGCCCTGGGACTGAAGCTTTCTTT
D: -; V: TRBV7-2; size: -; J: TRBJ1-2; length: 16; CDR3: CASSPRTALMGYGYTF; DNA: TGTGCCAGCAGCCCACGGACAGCTCTCATGGGCTATGGCTACACCTTC
D: TRBD2; V: TRBV20-1; size: few; J: TRBJ2-1; length: 16; CDR3: CSARELAGEGYNEQFF; DNA: TGCAGTGCTAGAGAACTAGCGGGAGAGGGGTACAATGAGCAGTTCTTC
D: TRBD2; V: TRBV4-1; size: few; J: TRBJ2-1; length: 15; CDR3: CASSPGVAGHNEQFF; DNA: TGCGCCAGCAGTCCCGGGGTAGCGGGACACAATGAGCAGTTCTTC
D: TRBD1; V: TRBV6-1; size: few; J: TRBJ1-1; length: 14; CDR3: CASSLTGGETEAFF; DNA: TGTGCCAGCAGCCTGACAGGGGGTGAAACTGAAGCTTTCTTT
D: -; V: TRBV7-2; size: -; J: TRBJ2-3; length: 17; CDR3: CASSVSPIPGDTDTQYF; DNA: TGTGCCAGCAGCGTAAGCCCTATCCCGGGTGACACAGATACGCAGTATTTT
D: TRBD1; V: TRBV7-6; size: -; J: TRBJ2-7; length: 15; CDR3: CASSHRDSTSYEQYF; DNA: TGTGCCAGCAGCCACCGGGACAGTACCTCCTACGAGCAGTACTTC
D: -; V: TRBV7-3; size: -; J: TRBJ1-5; length: 15; CDR3: CASSSKDLGNQPQHF; DNA: TGTGCCAGCAGCTCAAAGGACCTCGGCAATCAGCCCCAGCATTTT
D: -; V: TRBV7-2; size: few; J: TRBJ2-1; length: 15; CDR3: CASTTPQTPRNEQFF; DNA: TGTGCCAGCACTACCCCCCAGACCCCTCGGAATGAGCAGTTCTTC
D: -; V: TRBV2; size: -; J: TRBJ2-7; length: 13; CDR3: CASQPGGPYEQYF; DNA: TGTGCCAGCCAACCCGGGGGTCCCTACGAGCAGTACTTC
D: -; V: TRBV7-9; size: -; J: TRBJ2-1; length: 16; CDR3: CASSPQGLSSYNEQFF; DNA: TGTGCCAGCAGCCCCCAGGGCCTCAGCTCCTACAATGAGCAGTTCTTC
D: -; V: TRBV6-5; size: -; J: TRBJ2-7; length: 15; CDR3: CASSFDRYFTREQYF; DNA: TGTGCCAGCAGTTTCGACAGGTACTTTACGAGGGAGCAGTACTTC
D: -; V: TRBV7-9; size: -; J: TRBJ2-7; length: 15; CDR3: CASSFGRRLSYEQYF; DNA: TGTGCCAGCAGCTTTGGTCGGCGCCTGAGCTACGAGCAGTACTTC
D: -; V: TRBV2; size: -; J: TRBJ2-1; length: 15; CDR3: CASRDPGGSYSEQFF; DNA: TGTGCCAGCAGAGACCCGGGGGGCTCCTACAGTGAGCAGTTCTTC
D: -; V: TRBV20-1; size: -; J: TRBJ2-7; length: 16; CDR3: CSASFVGLQFSYEQYF; DNA: TGCAGTGCTTCCTTCGTCGGGCTACAATTCTCCTACGAGCAGTACTTC
D: TRBD1; V: TRBV12-3/TRBV12-4; size: few; J: TRBJ1-2; length: 15; CDR3: CASSIGQGEDYGYTF; DNA: TGTGCCAGCAGTATCGGACAGGGTGAGGACTATGGCTACACCTTC
D: -; V: TRBV9; size: -; J: TRBJ2-1; length: 14; CDR3: CASSGLPSSNEQFF; DNA: TGTGCCAGCAGCGGGCTTCCCTCTAGTAATGAGCAGTTCTTC
D: -; V: TRBV28; size: -; J: TRBJ2-1; length: 12; CDR3: CASSFPLAQQFF; DNA: TGTGCCAGCAGTTTCCCCTTGGCCCAGCAGTTCTTC
D: TRBD1; V: TRBV6-2/TRBV6-3; size: -; J: TRBJ1-5; length: 13; CDR3: CATDRVSNQPQHF; DNA: TGTGCCACCGACAGGGTTAGCAATCAGCCCCAGCATTTT
D: TRBD1; V: TRBV7-2; size: few; J: TRBJ2-1; length: 15; CDR3: CASNLGTGGYNEQFF; DNA: TGTGCCAGCAATTTAGGGACAGGGGGCTACAATGAGCAGTTCTTC
D: TRBD1; V: TRBV7-9; size: -; J: TRBJ1-2; length: 15; CDR3: CASNPFEDRDYGYTF; DNA: TGTGCCAGCAACCCGTTTGAGGACAGGGACTATGGCTACACCTTC
D: -; V: TRBV10-3; size: -; J: TRBJ2-1; length: 16; CDR3: CAISEAVGFQSYEQFF; DNA: TGTGCCATCAGTGAGGCCGTAGGGTTCCAATCCTACGAGCAGTTCTTC
D: -; V: TRBV4-1; size: -; J: TRBJ1-2; length: 13; CDR3: CASSLQGLFGYTF; DNA: TGCGCCAGCAGCCTACAGGGCCTATTTGGCTACACCTTC
D: -; V: TRBV29-1; size: -; J: TRBJ2-7; length: 14; CDR3: CSVVSPTTPNEQYF; DNA: TGCAGCGTTGTGAGCCCTACGACACCCAATGAGCAGTACTTC
D: -; V: TRBV7-2; size: -; J: TRBJ2-3; length: 13; CDR3: CASRYGTGDTQYF; DNA: TGTGCCAGCAGATATGGTACCGGGGATACGCAGTATTTT
D: TRBD2; V: TRBV12-5; size: few; J: TRBJ2-7; length: 15; CDR3: CASGLSSLAGAEQYF; DNA: TGTGCTAGTGGTTTGTCATCCTTAGCGGGAGCCGAGCAGTACTTC
D: -; V: TRBV12-5; size: -; J: TRBJ2-7; length: 13; CDR3: CASGPPLRHEQYF; DNA: TGTGCTAGTGGTCCACCTCTGCGGCACGAGCAGTACTTC
D: TRBD1; V: TRBV5-6; size: -; J: TRBJ1-1; length: 15; CDR3: CASSSAGQGHTEAFF; DNA: TGTGCCAGCAGCTCAGCTGGACAGGGACACACTGAAGCTTTCTTT
D: TRBD1; V: TRBV20-1; size: few; J: TRBJ2-1; length: 12; CDR3: CSVRDRVNEQFF; DNA: TGCAGTGTTCGGGACAGGGTCAATGAGCAGTTCTTC
D: TRBD2; V: TRBV18; size: -; J: TRBJ2-1; length: 17; CDR3: CASSPGLAGGTYNEQFF; DNA: TGTGCCAGCTCACCGGGACTAGCGGGAGGTACCTACAATGAGCAGTTCTTC
D: TRBD1; V: TRBV12-3/TRBV12-4; size: few; J: TRBJ1-3; length: 15; CDR3: CASSLRQGSGNTIYF; DNA: TGTGCCAGCAGTCTCCGACAGGGCTCTGGAAACACCATATATTTT
D: TRBD2; V: TRBV9; size: few; J: TRBJ2-3; length: 19; CDR3: CASSVKLAGVELRTDTQYF; DNA: TGTGCCAGCAGCGTTAAATTAGCGGGAGTAGAGCTCCGGACAGATACGCAGTATTTT
D: -; V: TRBV7-9; size: -; J: TRBJ1-5; length: 20; CDR3: CASSLAPGTSNYHLNQPQHF; DNA: TGTGCCAGCAGCTTAGCGCCCGGGACCTCCAATTATCACCTCAATCAGCCCCAGCATTTT
D: TRBD2; V: TRBV5-4; size: -; J: TRBJ2-7; length: 17; CDR3: CASSLLSSGRDSYEQYF; DNA: TGTGCCAGCAGCTTGTTGTCCAGCGGGAGAGACTCCTACGAGCAGTACTTC
D: -; V: TRBV15; size: -; J: TRBJ2-1; length: 15; CDR3: CATSSTGPDDNEQFF; DNA: TGTGCCACCAGCAGCACCGGACCAGACGACAATGAGCAGTTCTTC
D: TRBD2; V: TRBV4-2; size: -; J: TRBJ2-1; length: 16; CDR3: CASCDLAGSHNNEQFF; DNA: TGTGCCAGCTGCGATCTAGCGGGGTCTCATAACAATGAGCAGTTCTTC
D: -; V: TRBV5-1; size: -; J: TRBJ2-4; length: 15; CDR3: CASSYGELAKNIQYF; DNA: TGCGCCAGCAGCTATGGGGAATTAGCCAAAAACATTCAGTACTTC
D: TRBD1; V: TRBV27; size: -; J: TRBJ2-7; length: 14; CDR3: CASSFGTAIYEQYF; DNA: TGTGCCAGCAGTTTCGGGACAGCGATATACGAGCAGTACTTC
D: -; V: TRBV12-3/TRBV12-4; size: few; J: TRBJ1-2; length: 13; CDR3: CASSLGVVVGYTF; DNA: TGTGCCAGCAGTTTGGGGGTGGTGGTTGGCTACACCTTC
D: TRBD2; V: TRBV10-3; size: -; J: TRBJ2-3; length: 18; CDR3: CAISGLAGGTISTDTQYF; DNA: TGTGCCATCTCAGGACTAGCGGGAGGAACAATTTCCACAGATACGCAGTATTTT
D: -; V: TRBV20-1; size: -; J: TRBJ2-7; length: 15; CDR3: CSAREVGRTHYEQYF; DNA: TGCAGTGCTAGGGAGGTTGGCAGGACCCACTACGAGCAGTACTTC
D: TRBD2; V: TRBV3-1; size: -; J: TRBJ2-5; length: 17; CDR3: CASSRPKGTSGQEAQYF; DNA: TGTGCCAGCAGCCGGCCTAAAGGGACTAGCGGCCAAGAGGCCCAGTACTTC
D: TRBD1; V: TRBV12-3/TRBV12-4; size: few; J: TRBJ1-2; length: 15; CDR3: CASSLRGGDVHGYTF; DNA: TGTGCCAGCAGTTTACGAGGGGGCGATGTGCATGGCTACACCTTC
D: -; V: TRBV7-9; size: once; J: TRBJ2-7; length: 15; CDR3: CASSLMGVGAYEQYF; DNA: TGTGCCAGCAGCTTAATGGGCGTCGGAGCCTACGAGCAGTACTTC
D: -; V: TRBV20-1; size: -; J: TRBJ2-1; length: 14; CDR3: CSGGGQVPCNEQFF; DNA: TGCAGCGGGGGAGGACAGGTCCCCTGCAATGAGCAGTTCTTC
D: -; V: TRBV10-3; size: few; J: TRBJ2-5; length: 14; CDR3: CATTGVGPQETQYF; DNA: TGTGCCACCACGGGGGTAGGGCCACAAGAGACCCAGTACTTC